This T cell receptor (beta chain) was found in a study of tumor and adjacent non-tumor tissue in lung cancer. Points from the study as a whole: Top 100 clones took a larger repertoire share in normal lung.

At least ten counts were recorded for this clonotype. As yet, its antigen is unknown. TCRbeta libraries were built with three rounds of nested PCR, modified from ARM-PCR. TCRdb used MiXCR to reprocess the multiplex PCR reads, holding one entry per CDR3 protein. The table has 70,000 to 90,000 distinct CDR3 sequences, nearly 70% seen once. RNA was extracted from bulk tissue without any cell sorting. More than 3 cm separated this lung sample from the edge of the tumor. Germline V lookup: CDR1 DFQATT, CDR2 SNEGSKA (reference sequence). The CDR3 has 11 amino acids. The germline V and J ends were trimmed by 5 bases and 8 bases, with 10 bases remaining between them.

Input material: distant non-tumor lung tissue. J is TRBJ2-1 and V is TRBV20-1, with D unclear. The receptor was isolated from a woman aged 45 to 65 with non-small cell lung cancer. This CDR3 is CSAPGAYEQFF. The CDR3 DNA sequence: TGCAGTGCTCCCGGAGCTTATGAGCAGTTCTTC.